This TCR beta chain stems from a study of T-cell memory formation after mild COVID-19. Study context: Each donor largely had its own TCR clusters.

This clonotype occurred a few times. The antigen is unknown. TCRdb passed the 5' RACE reads through MiXCR, listing each CDR3 protein once. The data contain tens of thousands of distinct CDR3 sequences, over 15% of them singletons. This CDR3 is 14 amino acids long. The V end lost 4 bases, the J end lost 6 bases, and 16 bases lay between the germline ends. Germline-derived CDR1 and CDR2 are MNHEY and SVGAGI. Study-level points and caveats: Chiefly within CM and EM were the contracting CD4+ clones; CD8+ ones were within EMRA.

Sequenced input: PBMCs or a T cell subset sorted from them (not recorded which). The rearrangement links TRBV6-5 to TRBJ2-7; possible D gene TRBD2, 6 bases. The TCR comes from an adult woman who had mild COVID-19 (a few samples of this study predate the infection). Cell type and time point are not known. Here the CDR3 DNA reads TGTGCCAGCAGTTTCCAGGGACTCGCCAGCGAGCAGTACTTC. Its translation is CASSFQGLASEQYF.